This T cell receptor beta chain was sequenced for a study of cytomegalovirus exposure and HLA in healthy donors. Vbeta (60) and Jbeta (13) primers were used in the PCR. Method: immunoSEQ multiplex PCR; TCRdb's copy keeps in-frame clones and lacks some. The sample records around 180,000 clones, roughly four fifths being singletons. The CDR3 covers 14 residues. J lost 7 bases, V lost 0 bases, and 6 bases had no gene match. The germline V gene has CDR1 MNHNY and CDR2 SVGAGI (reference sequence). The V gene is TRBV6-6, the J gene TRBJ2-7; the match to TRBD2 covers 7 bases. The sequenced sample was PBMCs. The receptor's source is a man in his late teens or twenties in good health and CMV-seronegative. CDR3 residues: CASSYSTSSSEQYF. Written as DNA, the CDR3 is TGTGCCAGCAGTTACTCGACTAGCTCGTCAGAGCAGTACTTC.